The 29 T cell receptor beta chains presented below share a single source sample, sequenced in a study of lymphopenia after photon versus proton radiotherapy. Libraries were prepared by immunoSEQ multiplex PCR; TCRdb keeps only in-frame clonotypes and omits some of them. This repertoire shows about 39,000 clones, approximately 90% found once; its top ten account for 13% to 15%. The starting material was peripheral blood, obtained from a patient treated with photon-based radiotherapy. These TCRs come from a man in his sixties with cholangiocarcinoma.

The J gene is TRBJ1-4, the V gene TRBV11-2; TRBD1 matches 9 bases. This CDR3 is 14 amino acids long. Germline CDR1 is SGHAT and CDR2 is FQNNGV. V was clipped by 5 bases and J by 8 bases; unmatched bases: 6. This CDR3 is CASSRGQGTEKLFF. In DNA, the CDR3 is TGTGCCAGCAGCCGCGGACAGGGGACCGAAAAACTGTTTTTT.

This clone turned up a few times. The chain combines TRBV28 with TRBJ2-7; the D is unclear. The CDR3 is 14 amino acids. Trimming shortened V by 5 bases and J by 1 base, and 12 bases separated the two germline ends. The V gene's germline CDR1 is MDHEN and CDR2 SYDVKM. The CDR3 loop is CASSHISVSYEQYF. The CDR3 DNA reads as TGTGCCAGCAGTCACATCAGTGTTTCCTACGAGCAGTACTTC.

This chain joins TRBV20-1 and TRBJ2-3; D gene ambiguous. This CDR3 is 11 amino acids long. Germline V gene sequence: CDR1 DFQATT, CDR2 SNEGSKA (reference sequence). The V end was cut by 6 bases, the J end by 1 base, with 5 bases between. The CDR3: CSAEGTDTQYF. CDR3 nucleotides: TGCAGTGCAGAGGGCACAGATACGCAGTATTTT.

This rearrangement joins TRBV25-1 to TRBJ2-5, with D maybe TRBD2 (6 bases). The CDR3 is made up of 13 amino acids. The V gene lost 5 bases and the J gene lost 5 bases, with 12 bases spanning the gap. Germline assignment: CDR1 MGHDK and CDR2 SYGVNS. In nucleotides, the CDR3 is TGTGCCAGCAGTACCGATGGAGGGGAGACCCAGTACTTC. Translation: CASSTDGGETQYF.

The chain is built from TRBV6-6 and TRBJ2-3, with 7 positions matching TRBD1. The CDR3 consists of 16 residues. J was trimmed by 1 base and V by 6 bases; bases with no gene match: 10. The germline V gene encodes CDR1 MNHNY and CDR2 SVGAGI (reference sequence). The CDR3 DNA follows: TGTGCCAGCAGGTGGGACAGCCGGATTGGCACAGATACGCAGTATTTT. This gives the protein CASRWDSRIGTDTQYF.

The chain has TRBV28 and TRBJ2-7; TRBD1 matches at 8 bases. With 3 bases clipped from V and 2 bases from J, the junction kept 9 bases outside the gene matches. CDR1 and CDR2 from the germline V gene are MDHEN and SYDVKM. The CDR3 loop spans 16 amino acids. CDR3 residues: CASSFPQGGVPYEQYF. The CDR3 coding sequence is TGTGCCAGCAGTTTTCCACAGGGGGGCGTCCCCTACGAGCAGTACTTC.

A single count supports this clone. V usage is TRBV7-2 and J usage is TRBJ1-5; possibly TRBD1 for D (5 bases). Per the germline V gene, CDR1 is SGHTA and CDR2 is FQGNSA. This CDR3 region has 13 residues. V lost 3 bases, J lost 8 bases, and 11 bases lay in between. The CDR3 protein is CASSFQGGEPQHF. The DNA for the CDR3 is TGTGCCAGCAGCTTCCAGGGTGGGGAGCCCCAGCATTTT.

This sequence joins TRBV5-4 and TRBJ1-3; D might be TRBD1 (6 bases). The CDR3 sequence is 17 residues long. The germline CDR1 and CDR2 sequences are SGHNT and YYREEE (reference sequence). V shed 0 bases and J shed 0 bases, with 13 bases lying between them. The CDR3 coding sequence is TGTGCCAGCAGCTTGGGCGGGACACCCGCCTCTGGAAACACCATATATTTT. Protein product: CASSLGGTPASGNTIYF. Supplemented by reference TRBV5-4 and TRBJ1-3, the full variable domain reads ETGVTQSPTHLIKTRGQQVTLRCSSQSGHNTVSWYQQALGQGPQFIFQYYREEENGRGNFPPRFSGLQFPNYSSELNVNALELDDSALYLCASSLGGTPASGNTIYFGEGSWLTVV.

The rearrangement links TRBV11-2 to TRBJ2-3; 11 bases are shared with TRBD2. The germline V gene has CDR1 SGHAT and CDR2 FQNNGV. V lost 6 bases to trimming and J lost 9 bases; unmatched junction nucleotides: 5. There are 13 residues in the CDR3. The CDR3 DNA is TGTGCCAGCAGAGAATTAGCGGGGGGGACGCAGTATTTT. Translating gives CASRELAGGTQYF.

The gene calls are TRBV5-1 and TRBJ2-3; 10 positions match TRBD1. The germline V gene encodes CDR1 SGHRS and CDR2 YFSETQ. With 1 base clipped from V and 3 bases from J, the junction kept 2 bases outside the gene matches. The CDR3 spans 15 residues. The CDR3, as DNA: TGCGCCAGCAGCTTGAGGGGACAGGGGACAGATACGCAGTATTTT. Its translation is CASSLRGQGTDTQYF.

The rearrangement joins TRBV14 to TRBJ1-5; D is unresolved. Trimming took off 2 bases at V and 7 bases at J, with 6 bases between the two ends. Germline CDR1 and CDR2: SGHDN and FVKESK. The CDR3 totals 12 residues. CDR3: CASSQPGQPQHF. Here the CDR3 DNA reads TGTGCCAGCAGCCAACCTGGACAGCCCCAGCATTTT.

The gene calls are TRBV28 and TRBJ2-5; unclear D gene. The CDR3 has 17 residues. V lost 4 bases to trimming and J lost 2 bases, with 20 bases between them. Germline lookup yields CDR1 MDHEN and CDR2 SYDVKM. CDR3: CASSSLIRRGTQETQYF. The DNA for the CDR3 is TGTGCCAGCAGTTCCTTAATACGGCGCGGCACACAAGAGACCCAGTACTTC.

The chain combines TRBV7-9 with TRBJ1-2; D remains unclear. Germline V gives CDR1 SEHNR, CDR2 FQNEAQ (reference sequence). The CDR3 consists of 12 residues. The V end was cut by 1 base, the J end by 4 bases, with 4 bases between. The DNA for the CDR3 is TGTGCCAGCAGCTTAGACGGCTATGGCTACACCTTC. This codes for CASSLDGYGYTF.

This clone was seen more than once but under ten times. The J gene is TRBJ1-5, the V gene TRBV27; D possibly corresponds to TRBD1 (5 bases). Trimming removed 6 bases at V and 1 base at J, with 10 bases between. Per germline, CDR1 MNHEY and CDR2 SMNVEV (reference sequence). The length of the CDR3 is 14 residues. The CDR3 reads CASRRGGSNQPQHF. CDR3 DNA sequence: TGTGCCAGCAGAAGGGGCGGGAGCAATCAGCCCCAGCATTTT.

The chain recombines TRBV15 with TRBJ1-2; 8 bases align to TRBD1. The V and J ends lost 0 bases and 10 bases, in that order; junction bases with no gene match: 7. Germline V lookup: CDR1 LNHNV, CDR2 YYDKDF (reference sequence). This CDR3 is 14 amino acids long. CDR3 in DNA: TGTGCCACCAGCAGAGATGCGGGACAGGTCCCCTACACCTTC. Protein: CATSRDAGQVPYTF.

The J gene is TRBJ2-3, the V gene TRBV5-5; possibly TRBD2 for D (6 bases). CDR1 is SGHKS, CDR2 YYEKEE, per germline (reference sequence). Trimming cost V 2 bases and J 0 bases, with 10 bases left between them. The CDR3 runs 15 residues. The CDR3 coding sequence is TGTGCCAGCAGCTTAGTTGGGGGGAGCACAGATACGCAGTATTTT. Protein sequence: CASSLVGGSTDTQYF.

The chain links TRBV7-9 to TRBJ2-2; D might be TRBD1 or TRBD2, each matching 5 bases. Germline values: CDR1 SEHNR, CDR2 FQNEAQ (reference sequence). The CDR3 covers 16 residues. V gave up 2 bases and J gave up 5 bases, with 15 bases separating them. The CDR3 DNA is TGTGCCAGCAGCTTAAAAGCCGGGACCACAACCGGGGAGCTGTTTTTT. Protein sequence: CASSLKAGTTTGELFF.

This clone was seen more than once but under ten times. Here the CDR3 reads CASSLTGAYNEQFF. CDR3 DNA: TGTGCCAGCAGCTTGACAGGGGCGTACAATGAGCAGTTCTTC. The chain links TRBV7-9 to TRBJ2-1; TRBD1 matches 8 bases. This CDR3 has 14 amino acids. Germline V gene lookup returns CDR1 SEHNR and CDR2 FQNEAQ (reference sequence). The V gene end was trimmed by 3 bases and the J gene end by 4 bases; junction bases not matched to a gene: 2. Complete variable domain (other parts from reference TRBV7-9 and TRBJ2-1): DTGVSQNPRHKITKRGQNVTFRCDPISEHNRLYWYRQTLGQGPEFLTYFQNEAQLEKSRLLSDRFSAERPKGSFSTLEIQRTEQGDSAMYLCASSLTGAYNEQFFGPGTRLTVL.

V and J are TRBV13 and TRBJ1-2; D gene uncertain. V was clipped by 4 bases and J by 8 bases, with 17 bases between them. This CDR3 is built from 14 residues. CDR1 and CDR2 (germline): PRHDT, FYEKMQ (reference sequence). The CDR3 region has the DNA TGTGCCAGCAGCTCCATTCGGGGTTTAGAGGGCTACACCTTC. Translating it yields CASSSIRGLEGYTF.

The gene calls are TRBV9 and TRBJ2-3; D not resolved. In germline, CDR1 is SGDLS, CDR2 YYNGEE. Deletions cut 0 bases from V and 2 bases from J, with 4 bases between. The CDR3 is made up of 13 amino acids. CDR3 sequence reads: CASSVADTDTQYF. The DNA for the CDR3 is TGTGCCAGCAGCGTAGCTGACACAGATACGCAGTATTTT.

V usage is TRBV6-4 and J usage is TRBJ1-5; possible D gene TRBD1, 5 bases. V dropped 5 bases and J dropped 6 bases, with 11 bases sitting between them. The CDR3 is 13 residues long. Germline CDR1 reads MRHNA; CDR2 reads SNTAGT. CDR3 sequence reads: CASSLDQGQPQHF. The DNA of the CDR3 is TGTGCCAGCAGTCTAGACCAGGGTCAGCCCCAGCATTTT.

The chain couples TRBV5-1 to TRBJ2-2; 8 bases agree with TRBD1. The CDR3 loop spans 17 amino acids. Per the germline V gene, CDR1 is SGHRS and CDR2 is YFSETQ. Unmatched junction bases numbered 6, after V lost 2 bases and J lost 0 bases. The CDR3 nucleotides read TGCGCCAGCAGCTTAATGACAGGGGACCCGAACACCGGGGAGCTGTTTTTT. Translating gives CASSLMTGDPNTGELFF. Full variable domain (remainder filled in from reference TRBV5-1 and TRBJ2-2): KAGVTQTPRYLIKTRGQQVTLSCSPISGHRSVSWYQQTPGQGLQFLFEYFSETQRNKGNFPGRFSGRQFSNSRSEMNVSTLELGDSALYLCASSLMTGDPNTGELFFGEGSRLTVL.

The V call is TRBV14, the J call TRBJ2-5; D may match TRBD1 or TRBD2 (6 bases each). This CDR3 is built from 15 residues. In germline, CDR1 is SGHDN, CDR2 FVKESK. Deletions cut 1 base from V and 4 bases from J, with 13 bases between. The DNA of the CDR3 is TGTGCCAGCAGCCAAGGATGGGGGGCGGGAGAGACCCAGTACTTC. This translates into CASSQGWGAGETQYF.

The chain combines TRBV5-1 with TRBJ2-7, with D perhaps matching TRBD2 (5 bases). This CDR3 is 13 amino acids long. The V gene's germline CDR1 is SGHRS and CDR2 YFSETQ. Trimming took 0 bases from V and 6 from J, leaving 10 bases between them. The CDR3 region is CASSLVGIGEQYF. The CDR3 region has the DNA TGCGCCAGCAGCTTGGTCGGGATTGGCGAGCAGTACTTC.

The chain links TRBV11-2 to TRBJ2-7; 13 bases line up with TRBD2. Per germline, CDR1 SGHAT and CDR2 FQNNGV. J lost 1 base, V lost 5 bases, and 5 bases had no gene match. The CDR3 has 16 amino acids. The CDR3 reads CASSGLAGVMSYEQYF. As DNA, the CDR3 is TGTGCCAGCAGCGGACTAGCGGGAGTGATGTCCTACGAGCAGTACTTC.

The chain joins TRBV7-2 to TRBJ2-5; unclear D gene. The CDR3 spans 14 residues. Germline V lookup: CDR1 SGHTA, CDR2 FQGNSA. Deletions cut 5 bases from V and 5 bases from J, with 15 bases between. The CDR3 DNA is TGTGCCAGCAGCCAGGACCCCGCTGGGGAGACCCAGTACTTC. This sequence encodes CASSQDPAGETQYF.

J is TRBJ2-7 and V is TRBV13, with a weak D call TRBD1 (6 bases). Trimming shortened V by 3 bases and J by 4 bases, and 10 bases separated the two germline ends. This CDR3 is built from 13 residues. CDR1 PRHDT and CDR2 FYEKMQ come from the germline V gene (reference sequence). The CDR3 sequence is CASSFRGLYEQYF. Here the CDR3 DNA reads TGTGCCAGCAGCTTCAGGGGTCTTTACGAGCAGTACTTC.

V is TRBV6-5 and J is TRBJ2-7, with D perhaps given as TRBD1 or TRBD2 (5 bases each). Germline V gene sequence: CDR1 MNHEY, CDR2 SVGAGI. Trimming took 6 bases from V and 9 from J, leaving 21 bases between them. This CDR3 contains 14 residues. CDR3 sequence: CASSLRGGDQGQYF. The CDR3 DNA sequence: TGTGCCAGCAGCCTGAGGGGCGGAGACCAGGGGCAGTACTTC.

The chain employs TRBV13 and TRBJ1-2; tentatively, D is TRBD1 (6 bases). The CDR3 extends over 13 amino acids. Germline lookup yields CDR1 PRHDT and CDR2 FYEKMQ (reference sequence). Trimming shortened V by 8 bases and J by 4 bases, and 14 bases separated the two germline ends. The CDR3 DNA reads as TGTGCCAGCGGACCACAGGGTTCCTATGGCTACACCTTC. This translates into CASGPQGSYGYTF. Together with reference TRBV13 and TRBJ1-2, the CDR3 gives the full variable domain: AAGVIQSPRHLIKEKRETATLKCYPIPRHDTVYWYQQGPGQDPQFLISFYEKMQSDKGSIPDRFSAQQFSDYHSELNMSSLELGDSALYFCASGPQGSYGYTFGSGTRLTVV.